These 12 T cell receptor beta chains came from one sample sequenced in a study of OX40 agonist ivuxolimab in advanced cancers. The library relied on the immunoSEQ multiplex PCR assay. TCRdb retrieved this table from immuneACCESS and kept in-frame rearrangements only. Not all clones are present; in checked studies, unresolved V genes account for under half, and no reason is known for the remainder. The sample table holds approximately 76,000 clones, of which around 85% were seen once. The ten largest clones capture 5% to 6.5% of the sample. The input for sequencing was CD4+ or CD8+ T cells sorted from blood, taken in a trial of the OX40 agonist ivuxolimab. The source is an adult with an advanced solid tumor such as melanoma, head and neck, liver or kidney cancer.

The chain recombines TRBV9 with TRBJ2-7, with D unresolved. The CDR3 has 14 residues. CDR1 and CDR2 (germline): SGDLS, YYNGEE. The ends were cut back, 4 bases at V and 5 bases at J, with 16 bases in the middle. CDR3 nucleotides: TGTGCCAGCAGCTTCTCGGCCACGAGCAACGAGCAGTACTTC. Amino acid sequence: CASSFSATSNEQYF. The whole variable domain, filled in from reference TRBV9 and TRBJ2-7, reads DSGVTQTPKHLITATGQRVTLRCSPRSGDLSVYWYQQSLDQGLQFLIQYYNGEERAKGNILERFSAQQFPDLHSELNLSSLELGDSALYFCASSFSATSNEQYFGPGTRLTVT.

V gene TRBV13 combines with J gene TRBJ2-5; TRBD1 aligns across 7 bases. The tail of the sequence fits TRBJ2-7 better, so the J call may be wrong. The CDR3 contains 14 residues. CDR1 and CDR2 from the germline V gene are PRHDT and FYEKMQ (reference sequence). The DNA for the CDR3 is TGTGCCAGCAGCTTAGGCGACAGGGCCCACGAGCAGTACTTC. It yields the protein CASSLGDRAHEQYF.

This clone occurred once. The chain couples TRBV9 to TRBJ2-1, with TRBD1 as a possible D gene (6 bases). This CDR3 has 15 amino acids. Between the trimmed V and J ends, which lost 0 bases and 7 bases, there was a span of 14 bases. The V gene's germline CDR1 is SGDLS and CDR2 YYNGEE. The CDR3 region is CASSVGGQGKNEQFF. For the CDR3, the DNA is TGTGCCAGCAGCGTAGGGGGGCAGGGAAAGAATGAGCAGTTCTTC. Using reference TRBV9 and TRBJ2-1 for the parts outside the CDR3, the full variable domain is DSGVTQTPKHLITATGQRVTLRCSPRSGDLSVYWYQQSLDQGLQFLIQYYNGEERAKGNILERFSAQQFPDLHSELNLSSLELGDSALYFCASSVGGQGKNEQFFGPGTRLTVL.

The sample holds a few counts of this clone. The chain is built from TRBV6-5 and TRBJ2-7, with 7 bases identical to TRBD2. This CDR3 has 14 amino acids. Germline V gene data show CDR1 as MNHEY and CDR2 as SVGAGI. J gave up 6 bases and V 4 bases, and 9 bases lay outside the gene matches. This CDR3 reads CASSFRTAGAEQYF. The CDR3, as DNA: TGTGCCAGCAGTTTCCGCACCGCGGGAGCCGAGCAGTACTTC.

CDR3 coding DNA: TGTGCCAGTAGCCAGGCGGCAGATACGCAGTATTTT. Translation: CASSQAADTQYF. V and J are TRBV19 and TRBJ2-3; no clear D. The CDR3 is 12 amino acids. CDR1 LNHDA and CDR2 SQIVND come from the germline V gene (reference sequence). Trimming removed 6 bases from V and 4 bases from J, with 8 bases in between.

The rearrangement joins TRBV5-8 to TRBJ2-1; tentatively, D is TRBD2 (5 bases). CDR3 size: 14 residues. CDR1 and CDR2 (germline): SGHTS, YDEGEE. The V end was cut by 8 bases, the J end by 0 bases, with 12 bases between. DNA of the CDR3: TGTGCCAGTCTGCGGGCGAGCTCCTACAATGAGCAGTTCTTC. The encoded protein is CASLRASSYNEQFF.

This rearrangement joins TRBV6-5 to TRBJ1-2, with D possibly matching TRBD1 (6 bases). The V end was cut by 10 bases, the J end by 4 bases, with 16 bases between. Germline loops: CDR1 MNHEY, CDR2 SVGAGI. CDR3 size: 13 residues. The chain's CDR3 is CATYGRTAYGYTF. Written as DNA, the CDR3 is TGTGCCACCTACGGGAGGACAGCCTATGGCTACACCTTC.

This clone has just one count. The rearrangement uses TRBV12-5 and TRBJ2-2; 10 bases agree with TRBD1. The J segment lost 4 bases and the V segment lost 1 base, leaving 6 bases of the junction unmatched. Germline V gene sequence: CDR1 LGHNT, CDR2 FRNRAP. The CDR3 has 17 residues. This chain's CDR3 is CASGLGQGATSTGELFF. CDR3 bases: TGTGCTAGTGGTTTGGGACAGGGGGCAACGAGCACCGGGGAGCTGTTTTTT.

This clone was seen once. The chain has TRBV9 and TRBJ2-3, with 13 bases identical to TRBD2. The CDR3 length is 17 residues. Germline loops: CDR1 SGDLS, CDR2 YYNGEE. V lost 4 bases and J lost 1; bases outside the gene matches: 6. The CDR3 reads CASSFRGTSGGTDTQYF. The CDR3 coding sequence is TGTGCCAGCAGCTTCCGAGGGACTAGCGGGGGCACAGATACGCAGTATTTT. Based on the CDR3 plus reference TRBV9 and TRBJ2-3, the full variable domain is DSGVTQTPKHLITATGQRVTLRCSPRSGDLSVYWYQQSLDQGLQFLIQYYNGEERAKGNILERFSAQQFPDLHSELNLSSLELGDSALYFCASSFRGTSGGTDTQYFGPGTRLTVL.

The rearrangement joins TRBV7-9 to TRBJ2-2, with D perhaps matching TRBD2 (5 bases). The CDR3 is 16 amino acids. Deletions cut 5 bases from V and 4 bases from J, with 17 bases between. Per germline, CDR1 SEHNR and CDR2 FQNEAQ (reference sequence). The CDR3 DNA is TGTGCCAGCAGCCCGGTTGAGGGCGCCTTCACCGGGGAGCTGTTTTTT. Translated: CASSPVEGAFTGELFF.

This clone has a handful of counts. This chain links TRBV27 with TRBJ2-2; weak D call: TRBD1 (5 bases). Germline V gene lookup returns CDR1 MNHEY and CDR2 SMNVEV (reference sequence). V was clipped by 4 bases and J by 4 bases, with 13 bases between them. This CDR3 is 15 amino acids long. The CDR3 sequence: CASSSTTQGTGELFF. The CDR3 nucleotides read TGTGCCAGCAGTTCCACAACCCAGGGCACCGGGGAGCTGTTTTTT.

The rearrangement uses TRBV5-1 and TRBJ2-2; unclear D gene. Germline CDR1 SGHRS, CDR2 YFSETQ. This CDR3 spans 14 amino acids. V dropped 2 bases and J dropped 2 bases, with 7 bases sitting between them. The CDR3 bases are TGCGCCAGCAGCTTTAGTCTAAACACCGGGGAGCTGTTTTTT. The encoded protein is CASSFSLNTGELFF.